A selection of T cell receptor beta chains follows, all from one sample in a study of tumor and adjacent non-tumor tissue in lung cancer. TCRdb re-called the multiplex PCR reads through MiXCR, storing one row per CDR3 protein. This sample carries 47,000 or so distinct CDR3 sequences, roughly 67% of them seen once, and the ten largest clones take 25% to 35%. Sequenced input: distant non-tumor lung tissue. The origin of the receptors is a woman aged 70-85 years with non-small cell lung cancer. The CDR3 runs from the conserved cysteine through the conserved F or W. A D gene is named only where the DNA matches it firmly. Clone sizes are given selectively: once, few, many, or a class where the clone is expanded.

clone size	D gene	V gene	J gene	CDR3 protein	CDR3 DNA
many	TRBD1	TRBV30	TRBJ2-7	CAWNWDRGPYEQYF	TGTGCCTGGAACTGGGACAGGGGGCCGTACGAGCAGTACTTC
.	.	TRBV6-5	TRBJ1-5	CASSIERGRGRPQHF	TGTGCCAGCAGTATCGAGAGGGGTCGGGGTCGGCCCCAGCATTTT
many	.	TRBV11-2	TRBJ1-1	CASSLSVVGGEAFF	TGTGCCAGCAGCTTATCAGTCGTGGGTGGTGAAGCTTTCTTT
many	.	TRBV6-5	TRBJ1-6	CASSRTAGEGNSPLHF	TGTGCCAGCAGCAGGACTGCGGGAGAGGGCAATTCACCCCTCCACTTT
.	TRBD2	TRBV4-1	TRBJ2-7	CASSQTGEGDERYF	TGCGCCAGCAGCCAGACGGGGGAGGGAGACGAGCGGTACTTC
.	.	TRBV29-1	TRBJ2-3	CGGSMGGGTDTQYF	TGCGGCGGCTCCATGGGGGGAGGCACAGATACGCAGTATTTT
.	.	TRBV11-3	TRBJ2-2	CASSTSGQVYTGELFF	TGTGCCAGCAGCACGTCCGGACAAGTATACACCGGGGAGCTGTTTTTT
.	.	TRBV5-1	TRBJ1-1	CASSLVPQGGTEAFF	TGCGCCAGCAGCTTGGTCCCGCAGGGCGGCACTGAAGCTTTCTTT
.	TRBD1	TRBV11-1	TRBJ2-1	CASSPDRVGQFF	TGTGCCAGCAGCCCCGACAGGGTTGGGCAGTTCTTC
.	.	TRBV6-6	TRBJ2-7	CASGYGLPRFYEQYF	TGTGCCAGCGGTTACGGACTCCCGCGGTTCTACGAGCAGTACTTC
.	TRBD2	TRBV20-1	TRBJ2-3	CSARDQREAGDTQYF	TGCAGTGCTAGAGATCAGCGGGAGGCTGGGGATACGCAGTATTTT
.	.	TRBV6-5	TRBJ1-2	CTSSYQTVTGHYGYTF	TGTACCAGCAGTTATCAAACCGTGACAGGTCACTATGGCTACACCTTC
once	.	TRBV21-1	TRBJ1-2	CASSKSSGDKGYTF	TGTGCCAGCAGCAAATCTTCAGGGGATAAGGGCTACACCTTC
.	.	TRBV5-6	TRBJ2-3	CASSLDGAENTQYF	TGTGCCAGCAGCTTGGATGGTGCGGAGAATACGCAGTATTTT
many	.	TRBV6-2/TRBV6-3	TRBJ1-5	CASRMDSHQPQHF	TGTGCCAGCAGGATGGACAGTCATCAGCCCCAGCATTTT
.	.	TRBV5-1	TRBJ1-1	CASSLGRYNSEAFF	TGCGCTAGCAGCTTGGGCAGGTATAACTCTGAAGCTTTCTTT
.	.	TRBV6-6	TRBJ2-1	CASSPRTVYNNDQFF	TGTGCCAGCAGCCCCAGGACAGTTTACAACAATGATCAGTTCTTC
.	.	TRBV6-1	TRBJ2-3	CISRDNRGRGDTQYF	TGTATCAGCAGGGACAACCGGGGCAGGGGAGATACGCAGTATTTT
.	TRBD2	TRBV6-2/TRBV6-3	TRBJ2-5	CVSSSRTSGRARETQYF	TGTGTCAGCAGTTCGAGGACTAGCGGGAGGGCCCGAGAGACCCAGTACTTC
.	TRBD1	TRBV20-1	TRBJ1-3	CSARGSGQNSGITIYF	TGCAGTGCTAGAGGGTCGGGACAGAATTCTGGGATCACCATATATTTT
once	TRBD2	TRBV4-1	TRBJ2-7	CSSSHTWTSGSYEQYF	TGCTCCAGCAGCCACACGTGGACTAGCGGATCCTACGAGCAGTACTTC
many	.	TRBV12-3/TRBV12-4	TRBJ2-7	CASSTHSGFEQYF	TGTGCCAGCAGTACCCATTCTGGGTTCGAGCAGTACTTC
once	.	TRBV6-1	TRBJ2-2	CASNGLRNPGELFF	TGTGCCAGCAATGGACTGAGGAACCCAGGGGAGCTGTTTTTT
.	TRBD2	TRBV4-1	TRBJ2-1	CTSSPRASGSNNEQFF	TGCACCAGCAGCCCAAGGGCTAGCGGGAGTAACAATGAGCAGTTCTTC
.	TRBD2	TRBV6-1	TRBJ2-1	CASSEAASGSPYNEQFF	TGCGCCAGCAGTGAAGCGGCTAGCGGGAGCCCCTACAATGAGCAGTTCTTC
.	.	TRBV5-1	TRBJ2-2	CASSLRPTNTGKLFF	TGCGCCAGCAGCCTCAGACCTACGAACACCGGGAAGCTGTTTTTT
many	.	TRBV29-1	TRBJ2-1	CSVGPGYEQFF	TGCAGCGTTGGCCCAGGGTATGAGCAGTTCTTC
.	.	TRBV7-3	TRBJ2-1	CASSLTSGINNEQFF	TGTGCCAGCAGCTTAACTAGCGGCATTAACAATGAGCAGTTCTTC
.	.	TRBV4-2	TRBJ2-2	CASSQYWAANTGELFF	TGTGCCAGCAGCCAATATTGGGCCGCGAATACCGGGGAGCTGTTTTTT
.	.	TRBV6-2/TRBV6-3	TRBJ2-3	CASSFGGVTDTQYF	TGTGCCAGTAGCTTCGGCGGGGTCACAGATACGCAGTATTTT
.	.	TRBV5-4	TRBJ2-3	CASNLIVRLVGDTQYF	TGTGCCAGCAACTTGATTGTGAGACTAGTAGGAGATACGCAGTATTTT
.	.	TRBV21-1	TRBJ2-5	CTSSKGLTGTVQVTQYF	TGTACCAGCAGCAAGGGACTAACGGGGACGGTCCAAGTGACCCAGTACTTC
few	TRBD2	TRBV30	TRBJ2-7	CAWSVWRTSGHEQYF	TGTGCCTGGAGTGTATGGCGGACTAGCGGCCACGAGCAGTACTTC
.	TRBD1	TRBV6-6	TRBJ1-5	CASTIGTGGTDTQHF	TGTGCCAGCACCATAGGGACAGGGGGGACAGATACGCAGCATTTT
.	.	TRBV6-5	TRBJ2-5	CASSYSRTGRETQYF	TGTGCCAGCAGTTACTCGCGGACTGGGCGTGAGACCCAGTACTTC
.	TRBD1	TRBV30	TRBJ1-3	CAWSGDSISGNTIYF	TGTGCCTGGAGTGGGGACAGTATCTCTGGAAACACCATATATTTT
.	.	TRBV6-2/TRBV6-3	TRBJ2-1	CASSKGYEQFF	TGTGCCAGCAGTAAGGGATATGAGCAGTTCTTC
many	TRBD1	TRBV7-9	TRBJ2-1	CASSLMPGQGDNEQFF	TGTGCCAGCAGCCTGATGCCGGGACAGGGGGACAATGAGCAGTTCTTC
.	.	TRBV11-2	TRBJ1-1	CASSGGPSFAEALF	TGTGCCAGCAGCGGAGGACCGAGCTTTGCTGAAGCTCTCTTT
.	TRBD2	TRBV4-1	TRBJ2-5	CASSHPGPAGGPRQETQYF	TGCGCCAGCAGCCATCCGGGACCAGCGGGGGGGCCGAGGCAAGAGACCCAGTACTTC
many	TRBD2	TRBV30	TRBJ2-5	CAWMGALAGGRETQYF	TGTGCCTGGATGGGGGCACTAGCGGGAGGTCGAGAGACCCAGTACTTC
many	.	TRBV12-3/TRBV12-4	TRBJ1-4	CASSAVNEKLFF	TGTGCCAGCAGTGCAGTTAATGAAAAACTGTTTTTT
once	.	TRBV4-1	TRBJ1-2	CVSNQPGRTSYGHTF	TGCGTCAGCAACCAACCGGGACGGACGAGCTATGGCCACACCTTC
many	TRBD1	TRBV5-1	TRBJ1-2	CASLLSRDRGGRNGYTF	TGCGCCAGCCTACTGAGCCGGGACAGGGGAGGTCGCAATGGCTACACCTTC
.	TRBD2	TRBV28	TRBJ2-4	CAGSSATGGRGDIQYF	TGTGCCGGCAGTTCCGCGACGGGAGGAAGGGGAGACATTCAGTACTTC
.	.	TRBV29-1	TRBJ2-1	CSVEYTNYNEQFF	TGTAGCGTTGAATACACCAACTACAATGAGCAGTTCTTC
.	.	TRBV4-2	TRBJ2-2	CASSQDSCAWITGELFF	TGTGCCAGCAGCCAAGATTCTTGCGCGTGGATTACCGGGGAGCTGTTTTTC
many	.	TRBV5-4	TRBJ2-3	CASSAKEGGDTQYF	TGTGCCAGCAGCGCCAAGGAGGGGGGGGATACGCAGTATTTT
.	.	TRBV7-9	TRBJ2-1	CASSQGGGNNEQFF	TGTGCCAGCAGCCAGGGGGGGGGAAACAATGAGCAGTTCTTC
few	TRBD1	TRBV5-1	TRBJ1-2	CAGSLGQGNYGYTF	TGCGCCGGCAGCTTGGGACAGGGCAACTATGGCTACACCTTC
medium-sized	.	TRBV6-2/TRBV6-3	TRBJ2-1	CASSSHRGGGYNEQFF	TGTGCCAGCAGTTCTCATAGGGGGGGGGGGTACAATGAGCAGTTCTTC
many	TRBD1	TRBV11-2	TRBJ1-2	CASSRGTGGFGYTF	TGTGCCAGCAGTCGCGGGACAGGGGGTTTTGGCTACACCTTC
.	TRBD1	TRBV29-1	TRBJ2-5	CSVELLTGETQCF	TGCAGCGTTGAGCTACTGACAGGGGAGACCCAGTGCTTC